This T cell receptor (beta chain) stems from a study of long-term antiretroviral therapy in people with HIV. Findings and limits, study-wide: Blood sampling spanned 2004 to 2017, possibly under older ART regimens. HIV repertoires showed narrower CDR3 length ranges than controls. Relative to transplant donor controls, diversity remained lower despite increasing after ART.

Cryopreserved PBMC samples of about 0.9-10 million cells were used for DNA extraction. V lost 0 bases, J lost 6 bases, and 9 bases lay in between. Per the germline V gene, CDR1 is MNHEY and CDR2 is SVGAGI. This CDR3 has 13 residues. The run of the v3.0 immunoSEQ assay was at survey level. The data were produced by immunoSEQ multiplex PCR, yet TCRdb's version contains in-frame clones alone and is incomplete. The sample contains around 16,000 clones, 90% to 95% of which appear only once. The count of this clone is one. Its antigen is not identified. This sequence originates from a woman aged 45-59 years with HIV. The V gene is TRBV6-5, the J gene TRBJ2-7, with D tentatively TRBD1 (7 bases). The source material was unsorted PBMCs, sampled roughly 6.8 years after starting antiretroviral therapy. The DNA of the CDR3 is TGTGCCAGCAGTTACTCGCAGGGGGGCGAGCAGTACTTC. Translation: CASSYSQGGEQYF.